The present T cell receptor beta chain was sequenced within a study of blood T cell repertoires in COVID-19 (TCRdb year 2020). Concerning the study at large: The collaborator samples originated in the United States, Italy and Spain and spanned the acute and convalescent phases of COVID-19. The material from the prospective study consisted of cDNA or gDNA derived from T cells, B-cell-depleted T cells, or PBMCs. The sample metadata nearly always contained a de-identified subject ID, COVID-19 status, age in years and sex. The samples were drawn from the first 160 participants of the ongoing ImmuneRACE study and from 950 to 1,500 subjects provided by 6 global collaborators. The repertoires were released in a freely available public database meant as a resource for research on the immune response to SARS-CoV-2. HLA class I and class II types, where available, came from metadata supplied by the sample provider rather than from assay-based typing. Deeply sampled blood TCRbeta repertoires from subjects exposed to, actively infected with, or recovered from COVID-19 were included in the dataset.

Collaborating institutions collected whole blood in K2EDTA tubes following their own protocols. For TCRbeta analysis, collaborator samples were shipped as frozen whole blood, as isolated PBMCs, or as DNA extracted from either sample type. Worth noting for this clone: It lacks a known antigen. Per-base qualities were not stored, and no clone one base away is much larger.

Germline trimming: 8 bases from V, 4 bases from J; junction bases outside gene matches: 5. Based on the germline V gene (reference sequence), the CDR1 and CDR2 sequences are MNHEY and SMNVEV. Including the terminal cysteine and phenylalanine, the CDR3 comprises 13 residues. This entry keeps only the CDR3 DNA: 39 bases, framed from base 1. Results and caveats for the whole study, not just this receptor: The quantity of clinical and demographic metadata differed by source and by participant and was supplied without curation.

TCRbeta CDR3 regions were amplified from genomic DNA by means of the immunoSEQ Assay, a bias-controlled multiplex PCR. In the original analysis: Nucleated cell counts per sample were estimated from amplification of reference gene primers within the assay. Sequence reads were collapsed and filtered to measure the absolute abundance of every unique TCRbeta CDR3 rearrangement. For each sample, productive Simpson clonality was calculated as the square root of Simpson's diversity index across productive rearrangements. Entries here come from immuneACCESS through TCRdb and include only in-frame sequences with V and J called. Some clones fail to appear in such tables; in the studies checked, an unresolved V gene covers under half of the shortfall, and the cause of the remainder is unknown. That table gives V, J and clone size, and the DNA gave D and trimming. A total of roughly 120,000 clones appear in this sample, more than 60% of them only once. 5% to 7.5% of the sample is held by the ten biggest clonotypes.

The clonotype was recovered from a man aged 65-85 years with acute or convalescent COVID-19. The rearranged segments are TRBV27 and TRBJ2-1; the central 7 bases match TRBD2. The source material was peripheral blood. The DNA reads TGTGCCAGCGACCCGGGGGGATACAATGAGCAGTTCTTC. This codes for CASDPGGYNEQFF.